Reported below is one T cell receptor (beta chain). This record belongs to a study of blood T cell repertoires in COVID-19. About the research overall: The United States, Italy and Spain were the sources of the acute and convalescent COVID-19 samples. PBMCs, B-cell-depleted T cells, or T cells provided the cDNA or gDNA that made up the material.

The data were produced by immunoSEQ multiplex PCR, yet TCRdb's version contains in-frame clones alone and is incomplete. The repertoire holds 200,000 to 250,000 clones, with 80% to 85% as singletons. The CDR3 consists of 14 residues. Enrolment of Seattle patients took place during active infection, and they were followed longitudinally. Input material: peripheral blood. The receptor was derived from a woman older than 75 with COVID-19, enrolled during active disease. The V and J genes are TRBV21-1 and TRBJ1-6; the D call of TRBD1 is as the table states it, not checked on the DNA. TRBV21-1 is a pseudogene locus. CDR3 loop: CASSNWTGVWPLHF. Here the CDR3 DNA reads TGTGCCAGCAGCAACTGGACAGGGGTATGGCCCCTCCACTTT.